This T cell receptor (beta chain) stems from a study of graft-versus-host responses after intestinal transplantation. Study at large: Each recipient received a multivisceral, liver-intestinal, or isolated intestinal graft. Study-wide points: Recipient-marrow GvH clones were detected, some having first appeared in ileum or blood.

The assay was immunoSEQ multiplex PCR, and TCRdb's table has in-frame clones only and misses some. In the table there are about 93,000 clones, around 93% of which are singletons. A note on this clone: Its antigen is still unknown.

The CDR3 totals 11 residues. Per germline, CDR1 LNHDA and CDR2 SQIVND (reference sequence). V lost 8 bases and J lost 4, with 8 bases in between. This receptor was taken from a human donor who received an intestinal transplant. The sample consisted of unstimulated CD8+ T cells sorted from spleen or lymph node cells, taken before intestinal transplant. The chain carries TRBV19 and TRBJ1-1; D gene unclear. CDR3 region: CASGGGTEAFF. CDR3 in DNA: TGTGCCAGTGGCGGAGGCACTGAAGCTTTCTTT.